The 29 T cell receptor beta chains below were found in one sample sequenced in a study of blood T cell repertoires in COVID-19. Sequenced by immunoSEQ multiplex PCR; TCRdb stores in-frame clones only, minus some. The sample records about 250,000 clones, more than 75% being singletons. The sequencing sample was made of peripheral blood. These receptors originate from an older woman who had recovered from COVID-19.

This chain uses TRBV2 with TRBJ2-2, with 9 bases matching TRBD1. Per germline, CDR1 SNHLY and CDR2 FYNNEI. Losses at the gene ends were 7 bases for V and 6 bases for J; bases not matched to a gene: 9. This CDR3 has 15 amino acids. The DNA of the CDR3 is TGTGCCAGCAAGTCCGGGACAGGGTTCTCCGGGGAGCTGTTTTTT. Translation gives CASKSGTGFSGELFF.

The chain has TRBV6-5 and TRBJ1-2; 10 bases fit TRBD1. Trimming took 7 bases from V and 8 from J; bases not matched to a gene: 13. This CDR3 is 15 amino acids long. Germline V gene sequence: CDR1 MNHEY, CDR2 SVGAGI. CDR3 protein: CASMGSGQGIGGYTF. Here the CDR3 DNA reads TGTGCCAGCATGGGATCGGGACAGGGGATAGGAGGCTACACCTTC.

V is TRBV7-3 and J is TRBJ1-2; D gene ambiguous. CDR1 SGHTA and CDR2 FQGTGA come from the germline V gene. V was trimmed by 2 bases and J by 6 bases, leaving 13 bases between them. The CDR3 spans 14 residues. The CDR3 protein is CASSLERISNGYTF. CDR3 DNA sequence: TGTGCCAGCAGCTTAGAGAGGATTTCAAATGGCTACACCTTC.

The rearrangement uses TRBV5-1 and TRBJ1-5, with TRBD1 as a possible D gene (6 bases). Per germline, CDR1 SGHRS and CDR2 YFSETQ. The CDR3 has 14 residues. V was pared by 5 bases and J by 3 bases, with 12 bases between. The CDR3 DNA reads TGCGCCAGCAGTCCGGACAGCTTCAATCAGCCCCAGCATTTT. Amino acids: CASSPDSFNQPQHF.

V gene TRBV7-2 combines with J gene TRBJ2-1, with 8 nucleotides matching TRBD1. Losses at the gene ends were 3 bases for V and 10 bases for J; bases not matched to a gene: 5. This CDR3 contains 13 residues. Germline V CDR1 and CDR2: SGHTA, FQGNSA. CDR3 nucleotide sequence: TGTGCCAGCAGCTTCAGAGACAGGGGAGAGCAGTTCTTC. Translation: CASSFRDRGEQFF.

The chain employs TRBV18 and TRBJ1-6; D unclear. This CDR3 has 14 residues. V was pared by 4 bases and J by 0 bases, with 4 bases between. Germline V gene sequence: CDR1 KGHSH, CDR2 LQKENI. This chain's CDR3 is CASSQSSYNSPLHF. In DNA form, the CDR3 reads TGTGCCAGCTCACAGAGCTCCTATAATTCACCCCTCCACTTT.

The V call is TRBV15, the J call TRBJ2-3; weak D call: TRBD1 (5 bases). Germline lookup yields CDR1 LNHNV and CDR2 YYDKDF (reference sequence). The CDR3 spans 15 residues. Deletions cut 0 bases from V and 3 bases from J, with 10 bases between. The CDR3 DNA follows: TGTGCCACCAGCAGAGATAGGAAGGGGACAGATACGCAGTATTTT. This gives the protein CATSRDRKGTDTQYF.

V usage is TRBV18 and J usage is TRBJ2-7, with 7 bases lining up with TRBD1. Trimming at V came to 4 bases and at J to 3 bases, leaving 0 bases not matched to a gene. The CDR3 runs to 12 residues. From germline, CDR1 is KGHSH and CDR2 LQKENI. Written as DNA, the CDR3 is TGTGCCAGCTCACGGGACAGCTACGAGCAGTACTTC. Translation: CASSRDSYEQYF.

The V and J genes are TRBV5-1 and TRBJ1-6, with unresolved D. Germline-derived CDR1 and CDR2 are SGHRS and YFSETQ. This CDR3 is 12 amino acids long. Deletions cut 4 bases from V and 13 bases from J, with 12 bases between. CDR3 sequence: CASSLDVSPLHF. The CDR3 region has the DNA TGCGCCAGCAGCCTGGACGTAAGCCCCCTCCACTTT.

This rearrangement joins TRBV18 to TRBJ2-1; TRBD2 aligns across 8 bases. Germline CDR1 and CDR2: KGHSH and LQKENI. The V gene end was trimmed by 4 bases and the J gene end by 4 bases; junction bases not matched to a gene: 3. The CDR3 loop spans 14 amino acids. CDR3 nucleotide sequence: TGTGCCAGCTCACATCCGGGGGGGTACAATGAGCAGTTCTTC. Protein product: CASSHPGGYNEQFF.

The rearrangement joins TRBV18 to TRBJ2-5, with D unresolved. This CDR3 is 13 amino acids long. Between the trimmed V and J ends, which lost 2 bases and 1 base, there was a span of 5 bases. CDR1 KGHSH and CDR2 LQKENI come from the germline V gene. The CDR3 nucleotides are TGTGCCAGCTCACCAAACACCCAAGAGACCCAGTACTTC. This sequence encodes CASSPNTQETQYF. The full variable domain, in which reference TRBV18 and TRBJ2-5 provide the parts outside the CDR3, is NAGVMQNPRHLVRRRGQEARLRCSPMKGHSHVYWYRQLPEEGLKFMVYLQKENIIDESGMPKERFSAEFPKEGPSILRIQQVVRGDSAAYFCASSPNTQETQYFGPGTRLLVL.

V and J are TRBV7-2 and TRBJ2-7, with a possible D match to TRBD1 (5 bases). V lost 1 base and J lost 3, with 10 bases in between. This CDR3 is 14 amino acids long. The germline gives CDR1 SGHTA, CDR2 FQGNSA. The CDR3 reads CASSLGWGSYEQYF. In DNA, the CDR3 is TGTGCCAGCAGCTTAGGATGGGGCAGCTACGAGCAGTACTTC.

This chain joins TRBV4-3 and TRBJ1-4; TRBD1 matches at 11 bases. The CDR3 has 15 amino acids. Germline V CDR1 and CDR2: LGHNA, YSLEER. The trim removed 4 bases at V and 3 bases at J, leaving 1 base unmatched. CDR3 residues: CASSRGQGANEKLFF. The CDR3 region has the DNA TGCGCCAGCAGCCGGGGACAGGGGGCTAATGAAAAACTGTTTTTT.

The V and J genes are TRBV7-3 and TRBJ2-1, with 7 nucleotides matching TRBD1. Trimming at V came to 4 bases and at J to 12 bases, leaving 6 bases not matched to a gene. From germline, CDR1 is SGHTA and CDR2 FQGTGA. The CDR3 has 12 residues. CDR3 in amino acids: CASSWAGGPQFF. The CDR3 bases are TGTGCCAGCAGCTGGGCAGGGGGACCGCAGTTCTTC.

The V and J genes are TRBV2 and TRBJ2-7; D uncertain. Trimming stripped 3 bases from V and 4 bases from J, with 4 bases between. This CDR3 spans 11 amino acids. The germline gives CDR1 SNHLY, CDR2 FYNNEI. Written as DNA, the CDR3 is TGTGCCAGCAGTGACGGGTACGAGCAGTACTTC. Protein sequence: CASSDGYEQYF.

The genes are TRBV4-3 and TRBJ1-2; unclear D gene. CDR3 size: 15 residues. Per the germline V gene, CDR1 is LGHNA and CDR2 is YSLEER. V dropped 1 base and J dropped 4 bases, with 13 bases sitting between them. CDR3 in amino acids: CASSQGTGSIYGYTF. CDR3 DNA: TGCGCCAGCAGCCAAGGCACGGGGTCGATCTATGGCTACACCTTC.

This clone has just one count. The chain is built from TRBV6-5 and TRBJ2-3, with a possible D match to TRBD2 (6 bases). The CDR3 loop spans 14 amino acids. Per the germline V gene, CDR1 is MNHEY and CDR2 is SVGAGI. V shed 4 bases and J shed 3 bases, with 11 bases lying between them. The CDR3 loop reads CASSSGTLTDTQYF. The CDR3 DNA reads as TGTGCCAGCAGTTCCGGGACTTTAACAGATACGCAGTATTTT.

CDR3 in amino acids: CASSPGGSSYNEQFF. Here the CDR3 DNA reads TGTGCCAGCAGCCCGGGGGGGAGCTCCTACAATGAGCAGTTCTTC. The chain joins TRBV7-6 to TRBJ2-1, with 8 bases identical to TRBD2. The trim removed 5 bases at V and 0 bases at J, leaving 3 bases unmatched. CDR3 length: 15 residues. Per germline, CDR1 SGHVS and CDR2 FNYEAQ.

This chain connects TRBV2 to TRBJ2-7, with TRBD1 as a possible D gene (5 bases). This CDR3 has 14 residues. Trimming removed 3 bases at V and 6 bases at J, with 15 bases between. The V gene's germline CDR1 is SNHLY and CDR2 FYNNEI. The CDR3 spells CASSESGHPSEQYF. As DNA, the CDR3 is TGTGCCAGCAGTGAGTCCGGACATCCTTCCGAGCAGTACTTC.

V gene TRBV28 combines with J gene TRBJ1-4; D possibly corresponds to TRBD1 (5 bases). Germline lookup yields CDR1 MDHEN and CDR2 SYDVKM. V lost 7 bases and J 3 bases, leaving 12 bases between the germline ends. The CDR3 consists of 14 residues. The CDR3 region is CASTPGGSNEKLFF. The CDR3 nucleotides are TGTGCCAGCACCCCGGGGGGTTCTAATGAAAAACTGTTTTTT.

This sequence joins TRBV15 and TRBJ1-2; possibly TRBD1 for D (5 bases). The CDR3 sequence is 13 residues long. CDR1 and CDR2 (germline): LNHNV, YYDKDF (reference sequence). The germline V and J ends were trimmed by 9 bases and 6 bases, with 17 bases remaining between them. The CDR3 loop reads CATGWGREDGYTF. The CDR3, as DNA: TGTGCCACAGGATGGGGCAGGGAGGATGGCTACACCTTC.

The chain joins TRBV12-5 to TRBJ1-1, with D perhaps TRBD1 (5 bases). Trimming shortened V by 0 bases and J by 3 bases, and 20 bases separated the two germline ends. The CDR3 has 18 amino acids. Germline CDR1 is LGHNT and CDR2 is FRNRAP. The chain's CDR3 is CASGLVRDSALSDTEAFF. CDR3 DNA: TGTGCTAGTGGTTTGGTACGGGACTCAGCATTATCTGACACTGAAGCTTTCTTT.

The chain carries TRBV7-3 and TRBJ1-2; 9 bases are shared with TRBD1. V lost 5 bases, J lost 4 bases, and 8 bases stayed unmatched. The CDR3 extends over 15 amino acids. Germline V gives CDR1 SGHTA, CDR2 FQGTGA. For the CDR3, the DNA is TGTGCCAGCAGCGCGGGGACAGGGAGGACCTATGGCTACACCTTC. Translating gives CASSAGTGRTYGYTF.

This clone has more than one count but fewer than ten. V gene TRBV6-5 combines with J gene TRBJ1-3; D unclear. Germline V gives CDR1 MNHEY, CDR2 SVGAGI. This CDR3 contains 14 residues. V was trimmed by 5 bases and J by 8 bases, leaving 16 bases between them. CDR3 sequence (DNA): TGTGCCAGCAGTCCCACCGTAGCACAACACACCATATATTTT. It translates to CASSPTVAQHTIYF.

This clone showed up just once. The chain is built from TRBV7-2 and TRBJ2-1, with D possibly being TRBD2 (6 bases). This CDR3 comprises 16 residues. V gave up 7 bases and J gave up 8 bases, with 24 bases separating them. Germline assignment: CDR1 SGHTA and CDR2 FQGNSA. The CDR3 reads CASKGFSGLALDEQFF. In DNA form, the CDR3 reads TGTGCCAGCAAGGGATTTTCCGGGCTAGCGCTTGATGAGCAGTTCTTC.

The chain carries TRBV9 and TRBJ2-3, with 10 bases fitting TRBD2. The germline V gene encodes CDR1 SGDLS and CDR2 YYNGEE. The CDR3 is 18 residues long. The trim removed 0 bases at V and 1 base at J, leaving 8 bases unmatched. CDR3 nucleotide sequence: TGTGCCAGCAGCGTAGCGGGTGTGAGCGGGGGGGGCACAGATACGCAGTATTTT. Residues: CASSVAGVSGGGTDTQYF. Full variable domain (remainder filled in from reference TRBV9 and TRBJ2-3): DSGVTQTPKHLITATGQRVTLRCSPRSGDLSVYWYQQSLDQGLQFLIQYYNGEERAKGNILERFSAQQFPDLHSELNLSSLELGDSALYFCASSVAGVSGGGTDTQYFGPGTRLTVL.

This clone has just a few counts. This chain links TRBV2 with TRBJ2-1; possibly TRBD2 for D (6 bases). Germline assignment: CDR1 SNHLY and CDR2 FYNNEI. Trimming pared 3 bases from V and 10 bases from J, leaving 13 bases between. The CDR3 spans 13 residues. DNA for the CDR3: TGTGCCAGCAGTGAGTACCCGGGAGTAGAGCAGTTCTTC. It specifies CASSEYPGVEQFF.

The V and J genes are TRBV6-6 and TRBJ1-4, with 9 bases fitting TRBD1. J lost 8 bases, V lost 6 bases, and 7 bases had no gene match. From germline, CDR1 is MNHNY and CDR2 SVGAGI (reference sequence). The CDR3 consists of 14 residues. The CDR3 DNA is TGTGCCAGCAGGGTGGGGACAGGGAGGGAAAAACTGTTTTTT. This gives the protein CASRVGTGREKLFF.

V and J are TRBV5-5 and TRBJ1-5; the match to TRBD1 covers 7 bases. The germline gives CDR1 SGHKS, CDR2 YYEKEE (reference sequence). After removal of 3 bases from V and 0 bases from J, the junction contained 9 bases not matched to a gene. This CDR3 has 17 amino acids. The CDR3 sequence: CASSSRQGHNSNQPQHF. CDR3 coding DNA: TGTGCCAGCAGCTCAAGACAGGGACACAATAGCAATCAGCCCCAGCATTTT. The complete variable domain, with remaining parts taken from reference TRBV5-5 and TRBJ1-5, reads DAGVTQSPTHLIKTRGQQVTLRCSPISGHKSVSWYQQVLGQGPQFIFQYYEKEERGRGNFPDRFSARQFPNYSSELNVNALLLGDSALYLCASSSRQGHNSNQPQHFGDGTRLSIL.